The 31 T cell receptor beta chains listed next were all sequenced from one sample in a study of T cells after yellow fever vaccination. Each CDR3 protein is one row after TCRdb ran MiXCR on the 5' RACE reads. The sample lists 320,000 or so distinct CDR3 sequences, less than 9.5% seen once, with about 16% in the top ten. The sample consisted of PBMCs, taken about 41 days after the first yellow fever vaccination. These receptor sequences come from a man younger than 35 who received the YFV17D yellow fever vaccine.

The chain is built from TRBV20-1 and TRBJ2-5, with a possible D match to TRBD2 (6 bases). Germline lookup yields CDR1 DFQATT and CDR2 SNEGSKA (reference sequence). This CDR3 region has 14 residues. Trimming pared 5 bases from V and 0 bases from J, leaving 13 bases between. The CDR3 coding sequence is TGCAGTGCTGGGGGTCGGGGGAACCAAGAGACCCAGTACTTC. This translates into CSAGGRGNQETQYF.

This clonotype was counted only a few times. The chain couples TRBV7-8 to TRBJ2-5; 15 nucleotides agree with TRBD2. V was pared by 4 bases and J by 1 base, with 1 base of the junction left unmatched. This CDR3 is 16 amino acids long. The germline gives CDR1 SGHVS, CDR2 FQNEAQ. The CDR3 DNA reads as TGTGCCAGCAGCTGGACTAGCGGGGGGGCCCAAGAGACCCAGTACTTC. Translating it yields CASSWTSGGAQETQYF.

In this sample, this clonotype turned up a few times. The V gene is TRBV12-3 or TRBV12-4, the J gene TRBJ1-2; 8 nucleotides match TRBD1. The CDR3 is 16 amino acids. After removal of 7 bases from V and 1 base from J, the junction contained 11 bases not matched to a gene. The CDR3 sequence: CASTPKQGEFNYGYTF. CDR3 coding DNA: TGTGCCAGCACCCCCAAACAGGGGGAGTTTAACTATGGCTACACCTTC.

This clonotype occurred a few times. This chain links TRBV7-2 with TRBJ2-6, with a tentative D call TRBD2 (5 bases). The CDR3 loop spans 12 amino acids. Trimming left V 10 bases short and J 4 bases short, with 8 bases between. From germline, CDR1 is SGHTA and CDR2 FQGNSA. The CDR3 nucleotides read TGTGCCATCTCGGGGGGGGCCAACGTCCTGACTTTC. As protein: CAISGGANVLTF.

On this clonotype itself: A junction end diverges from the germline sequence, so it may reflect a read error. The rearrangement links TRBV20-1 to TRBJ2-7; D tentatively reads TRBD1 or TRBD2 (5 bases each). The germline CDR1 and CDR2 sequences are DFQATT and SNEGSKA (reference sequence). The CDR3 has 16 residues. CDR3 loop: CCARDGGATVSYEQYF. Written as DNA, the CDR3 is TGCTGTGCTAGAGATGGGGGAGCGACAGTCTCCTACGAGCAGTACTTC.

This clonotype was observed a few times. The chain employs TRBV12-3 or TRBV12-4 and TRBJ2-5, with a possible D match to TRBD2 (5 bases). The CDR3 sequence is 10 residues long. V was cut by 5 bases and J by 7 bases, with 5 bases left in between. The CDR3 sequence: CASSEGTQYF. The CDR3 nucleotides are TGTGCCAGCAGTGAGGGGACCCAGTACTTC.

This clonotype showed up just a few times. The gene calls are TRBV5-4 and TRBJ2-7; 7 nucleotides line up with TRBD1. The V segment lost 2 bases and the J segment 4 bases; nucleotides outside the gene matches: 3. The CDR3 runs to 13 residues. The germline V gene encodes CDR1 SGHNT and CDR2 YYREEE (reference sequence). The CDR3 protein is CASSFDRVYEQYV. CDR3 DNA sequence: TGTGCCAGCAGCTTCGACAGGGTATACGAGCAGTACGTC.

This clonotype was recorded a few times. The J gene is TRBJ1-1, the V gene TRBV9, with a weak D call TRBD1 (5 bases). The germline V gene has CDR1 SGDLS and CDR2 YYNGEE. The length of the CDR3 is 15 residues. Trimming removed 6 bases at V and 5 bases at J, with 20 bases between. This CDR3 reads CASTVSPGPWTEAFF. The CDR3, as DNA: TGTGCCAGCACCGTCTCTCCGGGGCCGTGGACTGAAGCTTTCTTT. Drawing the rest from reference TRBV9 and TRBJ1-1, the complete variable domain is DSGVTQTPKHLITATGQRVTLRCSPRSGDLSVYWYQQSLDQGLQFLIQYYNGEERAKGNILERFSAQQFPDLHSELNLSSLELGDSALYFCASTVSPGPWTEAFFGQGTRLTVV.

This clonotype occurred many times. The CDR3: CASSFQDQETQYF. The CDR3 DNA follows: TGTGCCAGCAGTTTCCAGGATCAAGAGACCCAGTACTTC. The chain uses TRBV6-5 and TRBJ2-5; no clear D. The germline V gene encodes CDR1 MNHEY and CDR2 SVGAGI. V lost 4 bases and J lost 2, with 8 bases in between. The CDR3 extends over 13 amino acids.

Only a few counts were recorded for this clonotype. This rearrangement joins TRBV24-1 to TRBJ2-1; 11 bases are a match to TRBD1. V shed 3 bases and J 11 bases; nucleotides not matched to a gene: 11. The length of the CDR3 is 16 residues. Germline CDR1 KGHDR, CDR2 SFDVKD. The CDR3 sequence is CATSDPQGDRGYKQFF. Here the CDR3 DNA reads TGTGCCACCAGTGATCCCCAAGGGGACAGGGGGTATAAGCAGTTCTTC.

J is TRBJ2-3 and V is TRBV4-3; 8 bases align to TRBD2. J was trimmed by 3 bases and V by 0 bases; bases with no gene match: 8. CDR3 length equals 17 residues. CDR1 is LGHNA and CDR2 is YSLEER in the germline V gene. The CDR3 spells CASSQEGSGGRTDTQYF. The CDR3 DNA reads as TGCGCCAGCAGCCAAGAAGGTTCGGGGGGGCGGACAGATACGCAGTATTTT.

The table lists this clonotype with a few counts. The genes are TRBV7-2 and TRBJ2-1; a possible D gene is TRBD1 (6 bases). This CDR3 comprises 15 residues. The V end lost 5 bases, the J end lost 6 bases, and 17 bases lay between the germline ends. The germline gives CDR1 SGHTA, CDR2 FQGNSA. The DNA for the CDR3 is TGTGCCAGCAGCCCACCCGGGACAAGGGCCAATGAGCAGTTCTTC. Amino acids: CASSPPGTRANEQFF.

The V call is TRBV20-1, the J call TRBJ2-3, with a tentative D call TRBD1 (6 bases). This CDR3 is 15 amino acids long. V was cut by 4 bases and J by 1 base, with 15 bases left in between. Per germline, CDR1 DFQATT and CDR2 SNEGSKA (reference sequence). The CDR3 sequence: CSAMPWRTGTDTQYF. CDR3 nucleotide sequence: TGCAGTGCTATGCCTTGGCGGACAGGCACAGATACGCAGTATTTT.

This clonotype has just a few counts. The chain links TRBV7-6 to TRBJ2-3; 9 bases align to TRBD2. Trimming took 9 bases from V and 6 from J; bases not matched to a gene: 4. Germline CDR1 and CDR2: SGHVS and FNYEAQ. The CDR3 consists of 12 residues. The CDR3, as DNA: TGTGCCAGTGGGCGGGGGGGTGATACGCAGTATTTT. Translated, it gives CASGRGGDTQYF.

This clonotype showed up just a few times. The CDR3 loop reads CASSRISKGDASYEQYF. DNA for the CDR3: TGTGCCAGCAGTCGAATCTCCAAGGGGGATGCATCCTACGAGCAGTACTTC. The chain employs TRBV4-2 and TRBJ2-7; the D gene is possibly TRBD1 (6 bases). CDR3 length: 17 amino acids. Trimming took off 6 bases at V and 1 base at J, with 22 bases between the two ends. Germline V gives CDR1 LGHNA, CDR2 YNFKEQ.

The gene calls are TRBV5-1 and TRBJ1-1, with 8 bases matching TRBD1. After removal of 7 bases from V and 4 bases from J, the junction contained 6 bases not matched to a gene. The germline gives CDR1 SGHRS, CDR2 YFSETQ. The CDR3 is 13 residues long. The CDR3 loop reads CASGPGGGTEAFF. As DNA, the CDR3 is TGCGCCAGCGGCCCAGGGGGCGGCACTGAAGCTTTCTTT.

The chain links TRBV5-1 to TRBJ2-3; 8 nucleotides agree with TRBD1. The germline V gene encodes CDR1 SGHRS and CDR2 YFSETQ. Losses at the gene ends were 4 bases for V and 0 bases for J; bases not matched to a gene: 7. The CDR3 is 16 residues long. The chain's CDR3 is CASSVVGTGSTDTQYF. In DNA form, the CDR3 reads TGCGCCAGCAGCGTGGTCGGGACAGGAAGCACAGATACGCAGTATTTT.

This clonotype was observed many times. The CDR3 sequence: CASSRTGTLNSPLHF. As DNA, the CDR3 is TGTGCCAGCAGTCGTACCGGGACATTAAATTCACCCCTCCACTTT. The chain has TRBV7-9 and TRBJ1-6; D is possibly TRBD1 (6 bases). V gave up 6 bases and J gave up 7 bases, with 16 bases separating them. Germline CDR1 and CDR2: SEHNR and FQNEAQ (reference sequence). CDR3 length: 15 residues.

The J gene is TRBJ1-2, the V gene TRBV10-3; possible D gene TRBD1, 5 bases. The CDR3 loop spans 15 amino acids. Trimming pared 0 bases from V and 6 bases from J, leaving 14 bases between. Germline V gene lookup returns CDR1 ENHRY and CDR2 SYGVKD. The CDR3 DNA is TGTGCCATCAGTGAGTCAAGACAGCCCTTGGATGGCTACACCTTC. This sequence encodes CAISESRQPLDGYTF.

This clonotype was seen ten or more times. Written as DNA, the CDR3 is TGTGCCAGTCGTACCGGGACAGGGGGCCCCGTGGGCTATGGCTACACCTTC. Its translation: CASRTGTGGPVGYGYTF. The chain uses TRBV12-3 or TRBV12-4 and TRBJ1-2, with 12 positions matching TRBD1. The CDR3 totals 17 residues. The trim removed 9 bases at V and 4 bases at J, leaving 15 bases unmatched.

This clonotype was counted between two and nine times. The V call is TRBV10-3, the J call TRBJ2-6; D is perhaps TRBD1 or TRBD2 (5 bases each). Trimming stripped 5 bases from V and 4 bases from J, with 18 bases between. In germline, CDR1 is ENHRY, CDR2 SYGVKD. The CDR3 is 17 amino acids. This chain's CDR3 is CAISSGTDNKGANVLTF. CDR3 sequence (DNA): TGTGCCATCAGTTCCGGGACCGATAATAAAGGGGCCAACGTCCTGACTTTC.

This clonotype has a handful of counts. The chain links TRBV12-3 or TRBV12-4 to TRBJ2-1; D remains unclear. The V gene lost 5 bases and the J gene lost 0 bases, with 11 bases spanning the gap. This CDR3 spans 15 amino acids. The CDR3 spells CASSLEITSYNEQFF. In nucleotides, the CDR3 is TGTGCCAGCAGTCTGGAAATCACCTCCTACAATGAGCAGTTCTTC.

This clonotype appeared a few times. The chain couples TRBV14 to TRBJ1-2; 9 bases line up with TRBD1. This CDR3 comprises 16 residues. The V segment lost 4 bases and the J segment 1 base; nucleotides outside the gene matches: 7. Per germline, CDR1 SGHDN and CDR2 FVKESK. CDR3 region: CASSPLDRGSNYGYTF. The CDR3 nucleotides read TGTGCCAGCAGCCCCCTGGACAGGGGCAGTAACTATGGCTACACCTTC.

The V and J genes are TRBV7-8 and TRBJ2-7; TRBD1 agrees at 9 bases. Germline V lookup: CDR1 SGHVS, CDR2 FQNEAQ. The CDR3 has 15 residues. Trimming took 5 bases from V and 4 from J; bases not matched to a gene: 9. CDR3 sequence reads: CASSGRDRVTYEQYF. CDR3 nucleotides: TGTGCCAGCAGCGGCCGGGACAGGGTCACATACGAGCAGTACTTC.

This sequence joins TRBV9 and TRBJ2-3; weak D call: TRBD1 (6 bases). The CDR3 has 15 amino acids. The V and J ends lost 0 bases and 3 bases respectively, with 11 bases between them. Germline CDR1 reads SGDLS; CDR2 reads YYNGEE. The DNA for the CDR3 is TGTGCCAGCAGCGTAGGTGGCAGGGGTACAGATACGCAGTATTTT. Translation gives CASSVGGRGTDTQYF.

This clonotype was detected only a few times. The rearrangement joins TRBV5-5 to TRBJ2-4, with 8 bases aligning to TRBD1. The CDR3 is 16 amino acids. The ends lost 3 bases at V and 0 bases at J; junction bases unmatched: 5. CDR1 SGHKS and CDR2 YYEKEE come from the germline V gene (reference sequence). CDR3 loop: CASSWGQALAKNIQYF. The CDR3 DNA sequence: TGTGCCAGCAGCTGGGGACAGGCGTTAGCCAAAAACATTCAGTACTTC.

In this sample, this clonotype turned up a few times. The chain is built from TRBV5-1 and TRBJ1-1; D not resolved. The germline gives CDR1 SGHRS, CDR2 YFSETQ. This CDR3 comprises 16 residues. Trimming cost V 0 bases and J 0 bases, with 12 bases left between them. Here the CDR3 reads CASSLGYSFLNTEAFF. The CDR3 bases are TGCGCCAGCAGCTTGGGGTACAGCTTCTTGAACACTGAAGCTTTCTTT.

This chain joins TRBV7-2 and TRBJ2-5; 10 nucleotides line up with TRBD1. V lost 0 bases to trimming and J lost 5 bases; unmatched junction nucleotides: 3. This CDR3 has 15 residues. The V gene's germline CDR1 is SGHTA and CDR2 FQGNSA. CDR3 coding DNA: TGTGCCAGCAGCTTAGCGAGGACAGGGGGGGAGACCCAGTACTTC. Translated: CASSLARTGGETQYF. Together with reference TRBV7-2 and TRBJ2-5, the CDR3 gives the full variable domain: GAGVSQSPSNKVTEKGKDVELRCDPISGHTALYWYRQSLGQGLEFLIYFQGNSAPDKSGLPSDRFSAERTGGSVSTLTIQRTQQEDSAVYLCASSLARTGGETQYFGPGTRLLVL.

This clonotype occurred many times. The chain recombines TRBV12-3 or TRBV12-4 with TRBJ1-3, with D possibly being TRBD1 (5 bases). Trimming stripped 3 bases from V and 4 bases from J, with 7 bases between. The CDR3 contains 13 residues. In nucleotides, the CDR3 is TGTGCCAGCAGTTTCAGACAGGGAAACACCATATATTTT. It codes for CASSFRQGNTIYF.

This clonotype was recorded many times. The V call is TRBV3-1, the J call TRBJ2-5; TRBD2 is a possible D gene (6 bases). The CDR3 loop spans 15 amino acids. V dropped 4 bases and J dropped 2 bases, with 14 bases sitting between them. Germline CDR1 is LGHDT and CDR2 is YNNKEL (reference sequence). For the CDR3, the DNA is TGTGCCAGCAGCCCCTACTTTGCGGGACAAGAGACCCAGTACTTC. Protein sequence: CASSPYFAGQETQYF.

Concerning this clonotype: One end of the junction does not line up with germline, which may come from a read error. CDR3 residues: CSSSQAAGLDYGYTF. CDR3 sequence (DNA): TGTTCCAGCAGCCAAGCCGCGGGGTTAGACTATGGCTACACCTTC. The rearrangement uses TRBV3-1 and TRBJ1-2; D unclear. Germline V gene lookup returns CDR1 LGHDT and CDR2 YNNKEL (reference sequence). The CDR3 consists of 15 residues.